The 10 T cell receptor beta chains reported below all come from one sample, sequenced in a study of OX40 agonist ivuxolimab in advanced cancers. The assay was immunoSEQ multiplex PCR, and TCRdb's table has in-frame clones only and misses some. The sample carries around 69,000 clones, about 87% recorded once. The sample in question was CD4+ or CD8+ T cells sorted from blood, obtained in a trial of the OX40 agonist ivuxolimab. The source is an adult with an advanced solid tumor such as melanoma, head and neck, liver or kidney cancer.

V is TRBV7-9 and J is TRBJ2-1; D not certain. Trimming shortened V by 3 bases and J by 8 bases, and 17 bases separated the two germline ends. This CDR3 has 15 amino acids. Germline values: CDR1 SEHNR, CDR2 FQNEAQ (reference sequence). This chain's CDR3 is CASSFRGIAGDEQFF. In DNA, the CDR3 is TGTGCCAGCAGCTTTAGAGGAATAGCAGGCGATGAGCAGTTCTTC. Full variable domain (outside the CDR3, taken from reference TRBV7-9 and TRBJ2-1): DTGVSQNPRHKITKRGQNVTFRCDPISEHNRLYWYRQTLGQGPEFLTYFQNEAQLEKSRLLSDRFSAERPKGSFSTLEIQRTEQGDSAMYLCASSFRGIAGDEQFFGPGTRLTVL.

The chain links TRBV30 to TRBJ2-7; TRBD1 matches 7 bases. This CDR3 spans 15 amino acids. CDR1 and CDR2 from the germline V gene are GTSNPN and SVGIG (reference sequence). V lost 0 bases, J lost 3 bases, and 8 bases stayed unmatched. The CDR3 spells CAWSVRARGYYEQYF. The CDR3 region has the DNA TGTGCCTGGAGTGTACGGGCCAGGGGGTACTACGAGCAGTACTTC.

The J gene is TRBJ2-1, the V gene TRBV5-1, with 14 bases identical to TRBD2. This CDR3 has 15 amino acids. CDR1 and CDR2 from the germline V gene are SGHRS and YFSETQ. The V segment lost 3 bases and the J segment 6 bases; nucleotides outside the gene matches: 2. Here the CDR3 reads CASSSGTSGGNEQFF. The CDR3 DNA sequence: TGCGCCAGCAGCTCCGGGACTAGCGGGGGCAATGAGCAGTTCTTC.

The chain joins TRBV9 to TRBJ2-2; 10 bases are a match to TRBD2. V was pared by 2 bases and J by 4 bases, with 2 bases of the junction left unmatched. CDR1 and CDR2 from the germline V gene are SGDLS and YYNGEE. This CDR3 region has 15 residues. The CDR3, as DNA: TGTGCCAGCAGCGTCCGGACTAGCGGCACCGGGGAGCTGTTTTTT. Protein product: CASSVRTSGTGELFF.

The gene calls are TRBV6-5 and TRBJ1-5; maybe TRBD1 (5 bases). The CDR3 contains 15 residues. From germline, CDR1 is MNHEY and CDR2 SVGAGI. V gave up 4 bases and J gave up 0 bases, with 10 bases separating them. CDR3 residues: CASSLDNDSNQPQHF. As DNA, the CDR3 is TGTGCCAGCAGTTTGGACAACGATAGCAATCAGCCCCAGCATTTT.

This rearrangement joins TRBV9 to TRBJ2-2; D unclear. The V end lost 1 base, the J end lost 6 bases, and 10 bases lay between the germline ends. Germline V gene data show CDR1 as SGDLS and CDR2 as YYNGEE. The CDR3 runs 14 residues. The CDR3 spells CASSVTVNSGELFF. CDR3 sequence (DNA): TGTGCCAGCAGCGTAACAGTTAATTCCGGGGAGCTGTTTTTT.

The rearrangement links TRBV5-1 to TRBJ2-3, with TRBD1 matching over 7 bases. The CDR3 runs to 14 residues. The V gene's germline CDR1 is SGHRS and CDR2 YFSETQ. J lost 0 bases, V lost 4 bases, and 2 bases had no gene match. CDR3 in DNA: TGCGCCAGCAGCACAGGGGTAAGCACAGATACGCAGTATTTT. This translates into CASSTGVSTDTQYF.

V usage is TRBV13 and J usage is TRBJ1-5; TRBD1 aligns across 9 bases. This CDR3 comprises 15 residues. V gave up 4 bases and J gave up 4 bases; unmatched junction bases: 5. CDR1 is PRHDT and CDR2 is FYEKMQ in the germline V gene (reference sequence). The CDR3 sequence is CASSWGQGFNQPQHF. The CDR3 DNA is TGTGCCAGCAGCTGGGGACAGGGCTTTAATCAGCCCCAGCATTTT.

The rearrangement uses TRBV5-4 and TRBJ2-3, with D maybe TRBD2 (6 bases). The germline gives CDR1 SGHNT, CDR2 YYREEE (reference sequence). V was shortened by 4 bases and J by 2 bases, with 14 bases between the two germline ends. CDR3 length equals 15 residues. The CDR3 region has the DNA TGTGCCAGCAGCGCCGACGGGACTCACACAGATACGCAGTATTTT. Amino acid sequence: CASSADGTHTDTQYF.

The V and J genes are TRBV6-5 and TRBJ1-6; D call uncertain. Germline CDR1 and CDR2: MNHEY and SVGAGI. The CDR3 loop spans 15 amino acids. Trimming removed 6 bases at V and 7 bases at J, with 16 bases between. CDR3 sequence reads: CASSLRPSGNSPLHF. In DNA form, the CDR3 reads TGTGCCAGCAGCCTTCGGCCCTCCGGGAATTCACCCCTCCACTTT.